These 5 T cell receptor beta chains share one sample of origin, sequenced in a study of CD8+CD57+ T cells in acquired aplastic anemia. Genomic DNA acted as the template from which TCR beta VDJ combination and CDR3 sequence profiling were carried out. MiXCR, applied by TCRdb to the reads, yields one record per CDR3 protein. This table holds hundreds of thousands of distinct CDR3 sequences, around 46% found once. Patients picked for sequencing had shown CD8+CD57+ cell expansion detected by flow cytometry. The specimen was sorted CD4+, CD8+, or CD8+CD57+ T cells (not recorded which) from PBMCs. These receptors came from a human donor with aplastic anemia.

The table lists this clonotype with many counts. J is TRBJ1-1 and V is TRBV10-3; the match to TRBD1 covers 7 bases. Trimming at V came to 2 bases and at J to 4 bases, leaving 4 bases not matched to a gene. From germline, CDR1 is ENHRY and CDR2 SYGVKD. The length of the CDR3 is 14 residues. This chain's CDR3 is CAISEDHRGTEAFF. In nucleotides, the CDR3 is TGTGCCATCAGTGAGGATCACAGGGGCACTGAAGCTTTCTTT.

The chain is built from TRBV7-3 and TRBJ1-1; unclear D gene. Trimming removed 2 bases at V and 3 bases at J, with 7 bases between. Germline CDR1 and CDR2: SGHTA and FQGTGA. CDR3 length: 13 amino acids. CDR3 protein: CASSLVRYTEAFF. The CDR3 DNA reads TGTGCCAGCAGCTTAGTCCGCTACACTGAAGCTTTCTTT.

This clonotype came up a few times. The genes are TRBV20-1 and TRBJ2-1; tentative D call: TRBD1 (6 bases). The CDR3 has 14 amino acids. The ends were cut back, 3 bases at V and 4 bases at J, with 13 bases in the middle. CDR1 is DFQATT, CDR2 SNEGSKA, per germline (reference sequence). The CDR3 DNA is TGCAGTGCTAGGGCAGGGGCCAAATACAATGAGCAGTTCTTC. Its translation: CSARAGAKYNEQFF.

This clonotype was recorded once. The chain couples TRBV19 to TRBJ1-6; D is uncertain. The V gene lost 7 bases and the J gene lost 9 bases, with 16 bases spanning the gap. This CDR3 has 14 residues. CDR1 is LNHDA and CDR2 is SQIVND in the germline V gene (reference sequence). CDR3 in amino acids: CASTLGLSGSPLHF. The CDR3 DNA reads as TGTGCCAGTACCCTTGGATTATCCGGTTCACCCCTCCACTTT.

This clonotype was observed at least ten times. This sequence joins TRBV4-3 and TRBJ2-7; TRBD1 or TRBD2 may be the D gene (5 bases each). Germline V gene sequence: CDR1 LGHNA, CDR2 YSLEER. This CDR3 is built from 15 residues. V dropped 1 base and J dropped 0 bases, with 10 bases sitting between them. CDR3 residues: CASSQGGDGSYEQYF. CDR3 in DNA: TGCGCCAGCAGCCAAGGTGGGGACGGCTCCTACGAGCAGTACTTC.